The TCR beta chain described here comes from a study of control samples from healthy donors and cancer patients. Method: immunoSEQ multiplex PCR; TCRdb's copy keeps in-frame clones and lacks some. This sample has 25,000 to 30,000 clones, with 85% found just once. This clone was picked up one time. The TCR was taken from an older woman with head and neck cancer. The specimen was PBMCs.

The CDR3 is CSVGTGGSYEQYF. In DNA form, the CDR3 reads TGCAGCGTGGGGACAGGGGGCTCCTACGAGCAGTACTTC. This chain connects TRBV29-1 to TRBJ2-7, with TRBD1 identical over 11 bases. Per germline, CDR1 SQVTM and CDR2 ANQGSEA. V shed 6 bases, J shed 0 bases, and the junction held 1 base outside the gene matches. CDR3 size: 13 residues.